These T cell receptor beta chains were read from a single sample in a study of T cells in localized non-small cell lung cancer. The protocol was immunoSEQ multiplex PCR, while the TCRdb copy is restricted to in-frame clones and leaves out a portion. The sample holds roughly 2,000 clones, approximately 20% seen once. Sequences were derived from lung tumor tissue, sampled before any cancer treatment. The source of these receptors is a male donor at least 60 years old with stage II lung adenocarcinoma. The CDR3 runs from the conserved cysteine through the conserved F or W. Fields, in order: D gene, CDR3 length, V gene, J gene, clone size, CDR3 DNA, CDR3 protein. D genes are given only for firm matches. Clone size is given for some rows only: seen once, a few or many times, or a class if the clone is expanded.

-	13	TRBV6-8	TRBJ1-1	few	TGTGCCAGCAGTTACTTCCAGAACACTGAAGCTTTCTTT	CASSYFQNTEAFF
TRBD1	15	TRBV11-3	TRBJ1-2	many	TGTGCCAGCAGCTCTCCGGGACAGGACCCCTATGGCTACACCTTC	CASSSPGQDPYGYTF
TRBD1	16	TRBV11-3	TRBJ2-7	-	TGTGCCAGCAGCTCGTCGACAGGGCCAGCGATCTACGAGCAGTACTTC	CASSSSTGPAIYEQYF
-	16	TRBV18	TRBJ1-4	few	TGTGCCAGCTCACCACCGGTAAGGGGCGCCGGAAGAAAACTGTTTTTT	CASSPPVRGAGRKLFF
TRBD1	14	TRBV11-3	TRBJ1-6	medium-sized	TGTGCCAGCAGCTTGATGGGACAGATCTTCACCCTCCACTTT	CASSLMGQIFTLHF
-	14	TRBV5-1	TRBJ2-2	-	TGCGCCAGCAGCTTGGAATACGGGCTCGGGGAGCTGTTTTTT	CASSLEYGLGELFF
TRBD1	16	TRBV11-3	TRBJ1-5	large	TGTGCCAGCAGCCCCCGGGACAGGGTTTTTAATCAGCCCCAGCATTTT	CASSPRDRVFNQPQHF
TRBD1	14	TRBV11-3	TRBJ2-2	-	TGTGCCAGCATCCCCGACAGGGGCACCGGGGAGCTGTTTTTT	CASIPDRGTGELFF
-	14	TRBV29-1	TRBJ1-2	-	TGCAGCGCCCGAAAGGGAGGAGAGAACTATGGCTACACCTTC	CSARKGGENYGYTF
-	13	TRBV9	TRBJ1-1	large	TGTGCCAGCAGGATCAGGGGGAACACTGAAGCTTTCTTT	CASRIRGNTEAFF
-	15	TRBV19	TRBJ1-5	-	TGTGCCAGTAGGAGAACAGGGCGTACTGATCAGCCCCAGCATTTT	CASRRTGRTDQPQHF
-	13	TRBV12-5	TRBJ1-1	-	TGTGCCAGCACAAAACGGGGAGGCACTGAAGCTTTCTTT	CASTKRGGTEAFF
-	14	TRBV11-3	TRBJ2-5	medium-sized	TGTGCCAGCAGCTTTAAGGTGGCCCAAGAGACCCAGTACTTC	CASSFKVAQETQYF
-	13	TRBV6-8	TRBJ2-1	-	TGTGCCAGCAGCGAGCGGTTCAACAATGAGCAGTTCTTC	CASSERFNNEQFF
-	14	TRBV18	TRBJ1-1	large	TGTGCCAGCTCACTGGACAGATTGAACACTGAAGCTTTCTTT	CASSLDRLNTEAFF
-	14	TRBV11-3	TRBJ1-1	-	TGTGCCAGCAGCTTGGAGGCAGCAAACACTGAAGCTTTCTTT	CASSLEAANTEAFF
-	15	TRBV15	TRBJ2-3	-	TGTGCCACCAGCACCCCAGGACAGAGCACAGATACGCAGTATTTT	CATSTPGQSTDTQYF
-	14	TRBV11-3	TRBJ2-5	-	TGTGCCAGCAGCCCTGACGGCTGGGGAGAGACCCAGTACTTC	CASSPDGWGETQYF
-	14	TRBV30	TRBJ1-4	-	TGTGCCTGGAGCCTCGGGAACATCAATGAAAAACTGTTTTTT	CAWSLGNINEKLFF
TRBD1	13	TRBV6-8	TRBJ1-2	-	TGTGCCACAACAGGGACAGTTCAGGGTGGCTACACCTTC	CATTGTVQGGYTF
-	15	TRBV6-8	TRBJ2-4	few	TGTGCCAGCAGCCCTCCCGGGACAGCCAAAAACATTCAGTACTTC	CASSPPGTAKNIQYF
TRBD2	13	TRBV7-1	TRBJ2-1	few	TGTGCCAGCAGCGCGGGACTATCGAATGAGCAGTTCTTC	CASSAGLSNEQFF
-	14	TRBV6-8	TRBJ2-5	few	TGTGCCATCAGGAGCCAATACGGGCAAGAGACCCAGTACTTC	CAIRSQYGQETQYF
-	14	TRBV11-3	TRBJ1-1	-	TGTGCCAGCAGGGATCTGGTCCCGGGCGCTGAAGCTTTCTTT	CASRDLVPGAEAFF
-	14	TRBV11-3	TRBJ1-2	-	TGTGCCAGCAGCTTAGATTGGGCAACTCAAGGCTACACCTTC	CASSLDWATQGYTF
-	14	TRBV6-8	TRBJ1-5	few	TGTGCCAGCGTCGAGCAGCCTAGCAATCAGCCCCAGCATTTT	CASVEQPSNQPQHF
-	14	TRBV15	TRBJ2-7	few	TGTGCCACCAGCAGGACGGGGCTTAACTACGAGCAGTACTTC	CATSRTGLNYEQYF
-	15	TRBV5-1	TRBJ1-6	-	TGCGCCAGCAGCAGTGGGACACCCGATAATTCACCCCTCCACTTT	CASSSGTPDNSPLHF
-	14	TRBV18	TRBJ1-5	-	TGTGCCAGCTCACCAGACCGGGCCGTCCAGCCCCAGCATTTT	CASSPDRAVQPQHF
TRBD1	12	TRBV9	TRBJ1-2	-	TGTGCCAGCAGTGACAGGGGAAACAGCTACACCTTC	CASSDRGNSYTF
-	16	TRBV19	TRBJ1-1	-	TGTGCCAGTAGTATAAATGGGAGATCCTGGGGCACTGAAGCTTTCTTT	CASSINGRSWGTEAFF
-	14	TRBV6-8	TRBJ2-3	medium-sized	TGTGCCATCAGTTACAGGGCCCAGAGGGATACGCAGTATTTT	CAISYRAQRDTQYF
TRBD1	15	TRBV6-8	TRBJ2-2	few	TGTGCCAGCAGTAGAACAGGGGGGATCACCGGGGAGCTGTTTTTT	CASSRTGGITGELFF
-	14	TRBV19	TRBJ2-1	few	TGTGCCAGTAGTATAAACTACAACATAAGGGAGCAGTTCTTC	CASSINYNIREQFF
-	13	TRBV7-2	TRBJ2-7	-	TGTGCCAGCAGCTTAGGGGGTATTCACGAGCAGTACTTC	CASSLGGIHEQYF
TRBD2	15	TRBV14	TRBJ2-7	-	TGTGCCAGCAGCCGGGAGGGACTAGCCTCCTACGAGCAGTACTTC	CASSREGLASYEQYF
-	14	TRBV6-8	TRBJ1-1	large	TGTGCCAGCAGTAGGGGGATGCGGGACACTGAAGCTTTCTTT	CASSRGMRDTEAFF
-	15	TRBV10-3	TRBJ1-1	-	TGTGCCATCAGTGAGTCGCCTATCGGCGGGACTGAAGCTTTCTTT	CAISESPIGGTEAFF
-	15	TRBV18	TRBJ2-2	few	TGTGCCAGCTCACCATCTAGAGAGATTACCGGGGAGCTGTTTTTT	CASSPSREITGELFF
TRBD1	14	TRBV12-5	TRBJ1-1	few	TGTGCCAGCACCCCTTCAGGGGGCCCCACTGAAGCTTTCTTT	CASTPSGGPTEAFF
-	17	TRBV9	TRBJ2-2	few	TGTGCCAGCAGCCTATGGGAGACTCGGAGGTGGGGAGGGGAGCTGTTTTTT	CASSLWETRRWGGELFF
-	14	TRBV30	TRBJ1-5	-	TGTGCCTGGACCCCGACAGGCCTGGGTCAGCCCCAGCATTTT	CAWTPTGLGQPQHF
-	15	TRBV19	TRBJ1-4	-	TGTGCCAGTAGTGTGGCAGCCACAACTAATGAAAAACTGTTTTTT	CASSVAATTNEKLFF
-	13	TRBV30	TRBJ1-6	once	TGTGCCTGGAGTACGTACGGTAATTCACCCCTCCACTTT	CAWSTYGNSPLHF
-	14	TRBV30	TRBJ1-5	few	TGTGCCTGGAATCTAGGAGGGAGCGATCAGCCCCAGCATTTT	CAWNLGGSDQPQHF
TRBD1	16	TRBV25-1	TRBJ2-5	-	TGTGCCAGCAGCCTACGGGACAGGGGCACCCAAGAGACCCAGTACTTC	CASSLRDRGTQETQYF
-	14	TRBV19	TRBJ1-5	-	TGTGCCAGTAGTTCACTAGACGGGAATCAGCCCCAGCATTTT	CASSSLDGNQPQHF
TRBD2	13	TRBV18	TRBJ2-1	-	TGTGCCAGCTTTTGGGGGCCTAGCGGGGAGCAGTTCTTC	CASFWGPSGEQFF
TRBD1	14	TRBV6-8	TRBJ1-6	few	TGTGCCAGCAGCCCGGGACAGGTTATTTCACCCCTCCACTTT	CASSPGQVISPLHF
-	15	TRBV11-3	TRBJ1-1	-	TGTGCCAGCAGAACGTGGGGCGTGTTGGGCACTGAAGCTTTCTTT	CASRTWGVLGTEAFF